This T cell receptor beta chain was recorded in a study of T cell responses to AZD1222 COVID-19 vaccine. As concerns this clone: Its antigen is not known.

Overall study findings and caveats: There were repertoire samples only from the period after the peak T cell response. Close to half of spike-specific TCRs reportedly recognize unmutated variant regions. Two AZD1222 doses significantly raised spike-specific TCR breadth and depth over controls.

Germline values: CDR1 SGHAT, CDR2 FQNNGV. The V segment lost 9 bases and the J segment 3 bases; nucleotides outside the gene matches: 4. This CDR3 has 13 amino acids. Profiling relied on immunoSEQ multiplex PCR, and the TCRdb table lists in-frame clones only, not all of them. The sample has 200,000 or so clones, approximately 93% seen once. The V call is TRBV11-2, the J call TRBJ2-2, with 7 bases aligning to TRBD1. The sample here was peripheral blood, taken 28 days after the second AZD1222 dose. This clonotype was sampled from an adult who received the AZD1222 COVID-19 vaccine. In DNA form, the CDR3 reads TGTGCCAGTGGACAGGTACACACCGGGGAGCTGTTTTTT. This gives the protein CASGQVHTGELFF. The full variable domain, in which reference TRBV11-2 and TRBJ2-2 provide the parts outside the CDR3, is EAGVAQSPRYKIIEKRQSVAFWCNPISGHATLYWYQQILGQGPKLLIQFQNNGVVDDSQLPKDRFSAERLKGVDSTLKIQPAKLEDSAVYLCASGQVHTGELFFGEGSRLTVL.